These 30 T cell receptor beta chains were all obtained from the same sample, sequenced in a study of T cells in Graves' hyperthyroidism and ophthalmopathy. The CDR3 regions of TCR beta were amplified from RNA transcripts. First-round RT-PCR with HTBI primers amplified the TCR CDR3 region. Using its own MiXCR run on the multiplex PCR reads, TCRdb lists one record per CDR3 protein. This table holds 400,000 to 500,000 distinct CDR3 sequences, roughly 13% found once. Sequencing was performed on blood. Receptors originate from a woman younger than 30 with Graves' hyperthyroidism.

This clonotype was counted at least ten times. The CDR3 reads CAISPLEGSSYEQYF. Written as DNA, the CDR3 is TGTGCCATCAGTCCCCTTGAGGGATCAAGCTACGAGCAGTACTTC. This chain joins TRBV10-3 and TRBJ2-7; possibly TRBD2 for D (5 bases). This CDR3 is built from 15 residues. Germline CDR1 ENHRY, CDR2 SYGVKD. V was shortened by 5 bases and J by 3 bases, with 17 bases between the two germline ends.

The V gene is TRBV10-1, the J gene TRBJ2-5; 7 nucleotides match TRBD2. The trim removed 4 bases at V and 1 base at J, leaving 18 bases unmatched. Germline assignment: CDR1 WNHNN and CDR2 SYGVQD (reference sequence). This CDR3 region has 19 residues. The chain's CDR3 is CASSGPELIRDYTQETQYF. CDR3 nucleotides: TGCGCCAGCAGTGGACCGGAACTGATCCGGGACTATACCCAAGAGACCCAGTACTTC.

CDR3 DNA: TGTGCCAGCAGTATAAGGACGGGAGATCAGCCCCAGCATTTT. This gives the protein CASSIRTGDQPQHF. The V call is TRBV2, the J call TRBJ1-5, with no clear D. CDR1 and CDR2 from the germline V gene are SNHLY and FYNNEI. The CDR3 sequence is 14 residues long. The V end lost 5 bases, the J end lost 5 bases, and 13 bases lay between the germline ends.

The chain links TRBV18 to TRBJ1-1, with D hard to call. V was pared by 7 bases and J by 0 bases, with 12 bases between. Germline CDR1 reads KGHSH; CDR2 reads LQKENI. This CDR3 has 14 amino acids. For the CDR3, the DNA is TGTGCCAGCTGGCTCGGATCCATGAACACTGAAGCTTTCTTT. Translated, it gives CASWLGSMNTEAFF.

As to this clonotype: A much larger clone lies one base from this, so it may be a read error. The J gene is TRBJ2-3, the V gene TRBV2, with TRBD2 matching 11 bases. Germline-derived CDR1 and CDR2 are SNHLY and FYNNEI. The CDR3 is 15 amino acids. The CDR3 protein is CASSEGLAGTDAQYF. The CDR3 DNA sequence: TGTGCCAGCAGTGAAGGACTAGCGGGAACAGATGCGCAGTATTTT.

This clonotype was observed many times. This chain connects TRBV29-1 to TRBJ2-1; D is unclear. The CDR3 is 11 residues long. Deletions cut 4 bases from V and 3 bases from J, with 4 bases between. Germline-derived CDR1 and CDR2 are SQVTM and ANQGSEA. The DNA of the CDR3 is TGCAGCGTTGCTATCTACAATGAGCAGTTCTTC. Its translation: CSVAIYNEQFF.

The CDR3 region is CASSSYPGLAGGETQYF. The DNA of the CDR3 is TGTGCCAGCAGTTCGTACCCGGGACTAGCGGGAGGAGAGACCCAGTACTTC. The chain is built from TRBV27 and TRBJ2-5; 15 bases map to TRBD2. Germline CDR1 reads MNHEY; CDR2 reads SMNVEV (reference sequence). This CDR3 is built from 17 residues. The V gene end was trimmed by 4 bases and the J gene end by 4 bases; junction bases not matched to a gene: 7.

V is TRBV2 and J is TRBJ1-5; 7 bases agree with TRBD1. Unmatched junction bases numbered 10, after V lost 5 bases and J lost 0 bases. Germline V gene data show CDR1 as SNHLY and CDR2 as FYNNEI. CDR3 length equals 17 residues. In DNA, the CDR3 is TGTGCCAGCAGTACAACCGGGACAGATTATAGCAATCAGCCCCAGCATTTT. Its protein is CASSTTGTDYSNQPQHF.

This clonotype was counted only a few times. The J gene is TRBJ2-7, the V gene TRBV6-1, with D perhaps matching TRBD1 or TRBD2 (5 bases each). Germline V gives CDR1 MNHNS, CDR2 SASEGT. Trimming cost V 6 bases and J 2 bases, with 14 bases left between them. CDR3 length: 14 residues. CDR3 DNA sequence: TGTGCCAGCAGCCTCCGGGACCATACCTACGAGCAGTACTTC. It encodes CASSLRDHTYEQYF.

This clonotype appeared a few times. This sequence joins TRBV11-3 and TRBJ2-1; possibly TRBD2 for D (7 bases). Germline CDR1 reads SGHNT; CDR2 reads YENEEA. CDR3 length: 15 residues. Trimming left V 0 bases short and J 6 bases short, with 12 bases between. The CDR3 DNA follows: TGTGCCAGCAGCTTAGATGGGGGGGCTTCCAATGAGCAGTTCTTC. Its protein is CASSLDGGASNEQFF. Using reference TRBV11-3 and TRBJ2-1 for the parts outside the CDR3, the full variable domain is EAGVVQSPRYKIIEKKQPVAFWCNPISGHNTLYWYLQNLGQGPELLIRYENEEAVDDSQLPKDRFSAERLKGVDSTLKIQPAELGDSAVYLCASSLDGGASNEQFFGPGTRLTVL.

A few counts support this clonotype. V usage is TRBV5-6 and J usage is TRBJ2-1; TRBD2 is a possible D gene (6 bases). The V gene's germline CDR1 is SGHDT and CDR2 YYEEEE. The CDR3 loop spans 15 amino acids. Trimming left V 0 bases short and J 5 bases short, with 12 bases between. CDR3 nucleotide sequence: TGTGCCAGCAGCTTGGACGGGAGATCAAACAATGAGCAGTTCTTC. As protein: CASSLDGRSNNEQFF.

With respect to this clonotype: Since a much larger clone is just one base distant, this may be a read error. The chain links TRBV6-2 or TRBV6-3 to TRBJ2-7; D may correspond to TRBD1 or TRBD2 (5 bases each). With 8 bases removed from V and 9 bases from J, the gap between germline ends came to 20 bases. The CDR3 is 13 amino acids. Per germline, CDR1 MNHEY and CDR2 SVGEGT. The CDR3 region is CASSSRDVPGQYF. As DNA, the CDR3 is TGTGCCAGCTCTTCCCGGGACGTCCCCGGGCAGTACTTC.

This clonotype was seen many times. The V gene is TRBV7-2, the J gene TRBJ2-7, with 10 bases identical to TRBD2. CDR3 length: 16 amino acids. J was trimmed by 2 bases and V by 4 bases; bases with no gene match: 8. Germline lookup yields CDR1 SGHTA and CDR2 FQGNSA. Here the CDR3 reads CASSSSLAGTTYEQYF. DNA of the CDR3: TGTGCCAGCAGCTCGTCACTAGCGGGAACGACCTACGAGCAGTACTTC.

Many counts were recorded for this clonotype. The chain has TRBV7-8 and TRBJ2-3; TRBD2 is a possible D gene (6 bases). In germline, CDR1 is SGHVS, CDR2 FQNEAQ. Deletions cut 2 bases from V and 6 bases from J, with 21 bases between. There are 17 residues in the CDR3. The CDR3 spells CASSLRSSESQLDTQYF. DNA for the CDR3: TGTGCCAGCAGCTTAAGGTCTAGCGAATCACAATTGGATACGCAGTATTTT.

This clonotype came up a few times. This chain joins TRBV11-2 and TRBJ1-3; D gene uncertain. Germline lookup yields CDR1 SGHAT and CDR2 FQNNGV. V lost 1 base to trimming and J lost 4 bases, with 17 bases between them. This CDR3 is built from 17 residues. CDR3 nucleotide sequence: TGTGCCAGCAGCTTAGGCCCGTTTAATACGGGCGGAAACACCATATATTTT. It is translated as CASSLGPFNTGGNTIYF. Complete variable domain (other parts from reference TRBV11-2 and TRBJ1-3): EAGVAQSPRYKIIEKRQSVAFWCNPISGHATLYWYQQILGQGPKLLIQFQNNGVVDDSQLPKDRFSAERLKGVDSTLKIQPAKLEDSAVYLCASSLGPFNTGGNTIYFGEGSWLTVV.

The table lists this clonotype with many counts. The chain couples TRBV6-1 to TRBJ1-4; 8 bases map to TRBD1. Trimming cost V 5 bases and J 8 bases; bases outside gene matches: 7. The CDR3 spans 14 residues. Germline lookup yields CDR1 MNHNS and CDR2 SASEGT. CDR3 sequence: CASSSQGAREKLFF. In DNA, the CDR3 is TGTGCCAGCAGTTCGCAGGGGGCGCGGGAAAAACTGTTTTTT.

The chain joins TRBV7-2 to TRBJ2-7; the D is unclear. The CDR3 runs 12 residues. The germline V gene encodes CDR1 SGHTA and CDR2 FQGNSA. The V gene lost 5 bases and the J gene lost 3 bases, with 8 bases spanning the gap. CDR3 loop: CASSTRRYEQYF. DNA of the CDR3: TGTGCCAGCAGCACTCGACGCTACGAGCAGTACTTC.

The table lists this clonotype with many counts. The gene calls are TRBV30 and TRBJ2-7; 7 bases fit TRBD2. The J segment lost 2 bases and the V segment lost 5 bases, leaving 6 bases of the junction unmatched. This CDR3 contains 13 residues. Looked up from germline, CDR1 is GTSNPN and CDR2 is SVGIG (reference sequence). The CDR3 reads CAWRTGTTYEQYF. Written as DNA, the CDR3 is TGTGCCTGGCGGACCGGGACTACCTACGAGCAGTACTTC.

This clonotype was seen many times. V usage is TRBV6-1 and J usage is TRBJ2-5; a possible D gene is TRBD1 (5 bases). V lost 5 bases, J lost 2 bases, and 12 bases lay in between. This CDR3 is built from 14 residues. Germline values: CDR1 MNHNS, CDR2 SASEGT. The CDR3 protein is CASSYFQGQETQYF. Here the CDR3 DNA reads TGTGCCAGCAGTTATTTCCAGGGACAAGAGACCCAGTACTTC.

In its sample, this clonotype was seen many times. The gene calls are TRBV12-3 or TRBV12-4 and TRBJ2-7; TRBD1 agrees at 7 bases. Losses at the gene ends were 5 bases for V and 6 bases for J; bases not matched to a gene: 4. The CDR3 runs to 12 residues. In nucleotides, the CDR3 is TGTGCCAGCAGTAGTTCAGGGGGCGAGCAGTACTTC. Its translation: CASSSSGGEQYF.

This clonotype was observed a handful of times. This rearrangement joins TRBV19 to TRBJ2-2; 8 nucleotides align to TRBD1. The CDR3 has 15 amino acids. Germline CDR1 and CDR2: LNHDA and SQIVND (reference sequence). V trimming: 5 bases; J trimming: 6 bases; junction bases outside the gene matches: 8. CDR3 coding DNA: TGTGCCAGTAGTCCTTTGGACAGGGAGTCCGGGGAGCTGTTTTTT. Translation: CASSPLDRESGELFF.

V is TRBV25-1 and J is TRBJ2-7, with D perhaps TRBD1 or TRBD2 (5 bases each). This CDR3 is 14 amino acids long. Trimming removed 8 bases from V and 0 bases from J, with 14 bases in between. Germline V gene data show CDR1 as MGHDK and CDR2 as SYGVNS. CDR3 residues: CASPVEGTSYEQYF. The CDR3 DNA sequence: TGTGCCAGCCCTGTTGAGGGGACCTCCTACGAGCAGTACTTC.

This clonotype has a handful of counts. The J gene is TRBJ1-1, the V gene TRBV20-1, with D uncertain. Germline V lookup: CDR1 DFQATT, CDR2 SNEGSKA (reference sequence). The CDR3 loop spans 11 amino acids. In DNA, the CDR3 is TGCAGCATGGTTTGGAGAACTGAAGCTTTCTTT. It encodes CSMVWRTEAFF.

The rearrangement uses TRBV12-3 or TRBV12-4 and TRBJ1-2; TRBD1 might be the D (5 bases). The length of the CDR3 is 12 residues. V was clipped by 1 base and J by 12 bases, with 12 bases between them. The CDR3 nucleotides read TGTGCCAGCAGTTTAGTTCCGGGACGCGACACCTTC. Residues: CASSLVPGRDTF.

V is TRBV14 and J is TRBJ1-4, with D possibly being TRBD1 (5 bases). CDR3 length equals 16 residues. The germline gives CDR1 SGHDN, CDR2 FVKESK. The V end lost 2 bases, the J end lost 5 bases, and 15 bases lay between the germline ends. CDR3 sequence (DNA): TGTGCCAGCAGCCAACAACCGGGACCGCCGAATGAAAAACTGTTTTTT. This sequence encodes CASSQQPGPPNEKLFF.

The genes are TRBV29-1 and TRBJ1-2; D is possibly TRBD1 (5 bases). The CDR3 extends over 11 amino acids. V lost 4 bases to trimming and J lost 7 bases, with 10 bases between them. Germline V gene sequence: CDR1 SQVTM, CDR2 ANQGSEA. The CDR3 sequence is CSVVWGSGYTF. DNA of the CDR3: TGCAGCGTTGTGTGGGGGAGTGGCTACACCTTC.

In regard to this clonotype: It may be a read error: a sequence one base away is much more abundant. The genes are TRBV14 and TRBJ2-5; D remains unclear. CDR1 and CDR2 (germline): SGHDN, FVKESK. Between the trimmed V and J ends, which lost 9 bases and 4 bases, there was a span of 3 bases. The CDR3 contains 9 residues. The CDR3 region has the DNA TGTGCCAGGGGAGAGACCCAGTACTTC. This gives the protein CARGETQYF.

This chain links TRBV28 with TRBJ2-3; D assignment may be TRBD1 or TRBD2 (5 bases each). CDR1 is MDHEN and CDR2 is SYDVKM in the germline V gene. The CDR3 sequence is 16 residues long. Trimming stripped 4 bases from V and 0 bases from J, with 14 bases between. The CDR3 spells CASSSLGRSSTDTQYF. CDR3 DNA sequence: TGTGCCAGCAGTTCGCTGGGACGGTCTAGCACAGATACGCAGTATTTT.

This clonotype was observed many times. The rearrangement links TRBV20-1 to TRBJ2-1, with D possibly matching TRBD2 (5 bases). There are 15 residues in the CDR3. Germline CDR1 and CDR2: DFQATT and SNEGSKA (reference sequence). V gave up 4 bases and J gave up 5 bases, with 18 bases separating them. The CDR3 protein is CSAMDPRKGDNEQFF. The CDR3 DNA is TGCAGTGCTATGGACCCCCGAAAGGGAGACAATGAGCAGTTCTTC.

This clonotype occurred a few times. V usage is TRBV6-1 and J usage is TRBJ1-5; D is ambiguous. The CDR3 consists of 14 residues. CDR1 is MNHNS, CDR2 SASEGT, per germline. The V end lost 2 bases, the J end lost 7 bases, and 12 bases lay between the germline ends. The chain's CDR3 is CASSELWISQPQHF. CDR3 DNA: TGTGCCAGCAGTGAACTTTGGATCAGCCAGCCCCAGCATTTT.